This T cell receptor beta chain was sequenced in a study of identical twins. A universal primer site came from template switching; cDNA carried unique molecular identifiers. TCRdb ran MiXCR on the 5' RACE reads and lists one entry per CDR3 protein. The sample lists about 700,000 distinct CDR3 sequences, 8.6% occurring once. Broader study findings: Modelling underestimated the level of out-of-frame TCR alpha sharing observed in monozygotic twins. Weaker excess twin sharing was observed in beta out-of-frame sequences.

Notes on this clonotype: Its antigen is undetermined.

The CDR3 is 13 amino acids. Trimming shortened V by 0 bases and J by 6 bases, and 9 bases separated the two germline ends. CDR1 and CDR2 (germline): MNHEY, SVGAGI. A further study also used this sample, focusing on yellow fever vaccine responses in identical twins.

What was sequenced was PBMCs. This sequence was found in a woman between 18 and 29 years old in good health. V and J are TRBV6-5 and TRBJ2-7; D is unresolved. CDR3 sequence reads: CASSYSAFSEQYF. CDR3 sequence (DNA): TGTGCCAGCAGTTACTCGGCCTTCTCCGAGCAGTACTTC.